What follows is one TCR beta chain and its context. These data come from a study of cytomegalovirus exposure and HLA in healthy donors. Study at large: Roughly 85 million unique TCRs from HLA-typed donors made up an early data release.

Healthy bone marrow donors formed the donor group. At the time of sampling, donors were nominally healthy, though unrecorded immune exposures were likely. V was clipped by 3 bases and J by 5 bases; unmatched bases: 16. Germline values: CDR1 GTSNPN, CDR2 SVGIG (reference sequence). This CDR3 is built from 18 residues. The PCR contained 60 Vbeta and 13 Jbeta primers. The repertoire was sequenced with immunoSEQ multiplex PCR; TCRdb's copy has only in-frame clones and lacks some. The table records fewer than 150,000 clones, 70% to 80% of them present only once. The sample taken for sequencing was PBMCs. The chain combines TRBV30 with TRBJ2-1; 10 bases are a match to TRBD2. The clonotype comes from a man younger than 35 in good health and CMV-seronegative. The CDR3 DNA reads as TGTGCCTGGAGCTCCTTCACTCCCCTAGCGGGAGTTAACAATGAGCAGTTCTTC. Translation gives CAWSSFTPLAGVNNEQFF.